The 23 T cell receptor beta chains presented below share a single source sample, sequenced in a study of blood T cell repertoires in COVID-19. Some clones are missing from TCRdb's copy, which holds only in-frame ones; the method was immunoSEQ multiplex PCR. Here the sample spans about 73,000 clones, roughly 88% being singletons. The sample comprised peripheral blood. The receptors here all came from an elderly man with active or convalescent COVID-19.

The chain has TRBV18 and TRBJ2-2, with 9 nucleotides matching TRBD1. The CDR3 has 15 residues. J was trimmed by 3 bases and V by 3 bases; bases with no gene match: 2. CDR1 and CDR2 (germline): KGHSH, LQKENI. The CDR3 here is CASSPRTGDTGELFF. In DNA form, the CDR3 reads TGTGCCAGCTCACCGAGGACAGGGGACACCGGGGAGCTGTTTTTT.

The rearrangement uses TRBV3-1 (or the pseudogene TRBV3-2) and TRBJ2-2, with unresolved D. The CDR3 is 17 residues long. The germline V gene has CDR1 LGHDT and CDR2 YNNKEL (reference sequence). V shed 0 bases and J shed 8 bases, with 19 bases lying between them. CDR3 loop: CASSQEEHRTPRGELFF. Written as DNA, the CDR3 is TGTGCCAGCAGCCAAGAGGAGCACCGAACCCCCCGGGGGGAGCTGTTTTTT.

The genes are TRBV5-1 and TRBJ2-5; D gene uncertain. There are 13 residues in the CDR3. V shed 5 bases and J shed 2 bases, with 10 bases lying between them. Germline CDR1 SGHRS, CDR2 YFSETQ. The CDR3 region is CASSRPEQETQYF. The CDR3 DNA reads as TGCGCCAGCAGTCGGCCGGAGCAAGAGACCCAGTACTTC.

CDR3 residues: CASSQEGTSGSRGTGELFF. CDR3 bases: TGCGCCAGCAGCCAAGAGGGGACTAGCGGGAGTCGTGGCACCGGGGAGCTGTTTTTT. V is TRBV4-1 and J is TRBJ2-2, with TRBD2 identical over 14 bases. The CDR3 covers 19 residues. Unmatched junction bases numbered 7, after V lost 0 bases and J lost 4 bases. Germline CDR1 MGHRA, CDR2 YSYEKL.

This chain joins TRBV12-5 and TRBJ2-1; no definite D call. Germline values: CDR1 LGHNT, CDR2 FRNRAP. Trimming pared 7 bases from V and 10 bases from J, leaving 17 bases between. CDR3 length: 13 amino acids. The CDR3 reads CASATPAGREQFF. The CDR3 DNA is TGTGCTAGTGCCACGCCAGCAGGCCGAGAGCAGTTCTTC.

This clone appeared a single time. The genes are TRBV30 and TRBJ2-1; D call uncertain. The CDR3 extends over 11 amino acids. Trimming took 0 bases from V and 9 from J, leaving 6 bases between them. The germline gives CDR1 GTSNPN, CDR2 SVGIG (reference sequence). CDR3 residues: CAWSVSPEQFF. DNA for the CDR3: TGTGCCTGGAGTGTTAGTCCTGAGCAGTTCTTC.

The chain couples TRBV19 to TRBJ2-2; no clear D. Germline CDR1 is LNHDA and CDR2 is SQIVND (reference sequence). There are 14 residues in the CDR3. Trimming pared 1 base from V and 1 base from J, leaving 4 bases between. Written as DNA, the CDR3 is TGTGCCAGTAGTATAGCGCGGAACACCGGGGAGCTGTTTTTT. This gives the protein CASSIARNTGELFF.

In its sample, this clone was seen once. DNA of the CDR3: TGTGCCAGCAGTGTTAGGGGAAGGAATTCACCCCTCCACTTT. Translation: CASSVRGRNSPLHF. V is TRBV2 and J is TRBJ1-6; maybe TRBD1 (5 bases). This CDR3 is built from 14 residues. The V end was cut by 4 bases, the J end by 7 bases, with 11 bases between. Germline values: CDR1 SNHLY, CDR2 FYNNEI.

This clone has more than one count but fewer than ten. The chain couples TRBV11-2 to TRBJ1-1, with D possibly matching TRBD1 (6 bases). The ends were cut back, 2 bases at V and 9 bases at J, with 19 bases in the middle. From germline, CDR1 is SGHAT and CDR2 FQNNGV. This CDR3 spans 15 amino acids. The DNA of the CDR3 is TGTGCCAGCAGCTTAACGGGCCAGGGGCGCTTCAAAGCTTTCTTT. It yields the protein CASSLTGQGRFKAFF.

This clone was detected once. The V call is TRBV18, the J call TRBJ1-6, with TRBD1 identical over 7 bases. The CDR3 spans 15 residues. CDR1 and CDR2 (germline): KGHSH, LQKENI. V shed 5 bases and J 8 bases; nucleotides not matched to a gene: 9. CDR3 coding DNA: TGTGCCAGCTCAATTAACAGGGGCCTGGATTCACCCCTCCACTTT. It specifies CASSINRGLDSPLHF.

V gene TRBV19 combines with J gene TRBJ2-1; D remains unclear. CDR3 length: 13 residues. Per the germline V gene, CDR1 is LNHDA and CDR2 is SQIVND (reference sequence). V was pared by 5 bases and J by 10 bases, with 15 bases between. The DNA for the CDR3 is TGTGCCAGTAGTTTGGTGCGGTCCGGGGAGCAGTTCTTC. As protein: CASSLVRSGEQFF.

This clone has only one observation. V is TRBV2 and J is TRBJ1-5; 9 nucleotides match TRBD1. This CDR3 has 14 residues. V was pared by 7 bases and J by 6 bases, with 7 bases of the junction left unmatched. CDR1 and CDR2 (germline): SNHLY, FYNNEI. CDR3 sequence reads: CASNRQGGGQPQHF. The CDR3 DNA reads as TGTGCCAGCAACCGACAGGGGGGGGGTCAGCCCCAGCATTTT.

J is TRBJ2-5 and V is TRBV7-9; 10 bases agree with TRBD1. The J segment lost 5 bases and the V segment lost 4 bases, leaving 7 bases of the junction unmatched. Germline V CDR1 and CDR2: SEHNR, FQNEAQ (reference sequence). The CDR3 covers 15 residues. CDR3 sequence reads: CASSYYRDRGETQYF. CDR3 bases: TGTGCCAGCAGCTATTACCGGGACAGGGGTGAGACCCAGTACTTC.

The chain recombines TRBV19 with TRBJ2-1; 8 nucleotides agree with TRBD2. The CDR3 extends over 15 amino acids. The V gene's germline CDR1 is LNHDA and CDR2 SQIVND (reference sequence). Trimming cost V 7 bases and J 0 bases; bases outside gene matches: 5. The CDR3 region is CASIASGHSYNEQFF. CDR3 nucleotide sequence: TGTGCCAGTATCGCTAGCGGGCACTCCTACAATGAGCAGTTCTTC.

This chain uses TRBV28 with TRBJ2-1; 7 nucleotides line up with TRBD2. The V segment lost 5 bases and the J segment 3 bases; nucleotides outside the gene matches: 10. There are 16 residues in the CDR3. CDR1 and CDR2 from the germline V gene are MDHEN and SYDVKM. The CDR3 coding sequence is TGTGCCAGCAGTCCGCCGGGGGGTCGGGGCTACAATGAGCAGTTCTTC. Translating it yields CASSPPGGRGYNEQFF.

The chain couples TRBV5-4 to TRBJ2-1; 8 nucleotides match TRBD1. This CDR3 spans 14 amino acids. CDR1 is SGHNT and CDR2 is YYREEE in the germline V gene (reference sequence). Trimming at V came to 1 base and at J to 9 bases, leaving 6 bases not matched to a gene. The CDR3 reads CASSLLAGGFEQFF. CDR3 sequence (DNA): TGTGCCAGCAGCTTGCTGGCAGGGGGCTTTGAGCAGTTCTTC.

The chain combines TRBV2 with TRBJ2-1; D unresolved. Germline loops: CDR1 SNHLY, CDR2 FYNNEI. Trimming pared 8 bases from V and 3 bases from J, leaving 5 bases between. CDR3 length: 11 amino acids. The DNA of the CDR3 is TGTGCCAGCGGCCTCTACAATGAGCAGTTCTTC. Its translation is CASGLYNEQFF.

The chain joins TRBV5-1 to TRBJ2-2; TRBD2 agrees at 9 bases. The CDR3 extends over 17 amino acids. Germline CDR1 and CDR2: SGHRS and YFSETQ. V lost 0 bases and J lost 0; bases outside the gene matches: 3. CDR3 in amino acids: CASSLAAGGANTGELFF. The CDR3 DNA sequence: TGCGCCAGCAGCTTGGCAGCGGGGGGCGCGAACACCGGGGAGCTGTTTTTT. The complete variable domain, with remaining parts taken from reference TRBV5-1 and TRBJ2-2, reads KAGVTQTPRYLIKTRGQQVTLSCSPISGHRSVSWYQQTPGQGLQFLFEYFSETQRNKGNFPGRFSGRQFSNSRSEMNVSTLELGDSALYLCASSLAAGGANTGELFFGEGSRLTVL.

This CDR3 is CASSPLSGQGAVLYEQYF. Written as DNA, the CDR3 is TGTGCCAGCAGTCCCCTTAGTGGACAGGGGGCGGTTTTGTACGAGCAGTACTTC. This chain connects TRBV28 to TRBJ2-7; 11 bases fit TRBD1. V was pared by 5 bases and J by 4 bases, with 16 bases of the junction left unmatched. Germline lookup yields CDR1 MDHEN and CDR2 SYDVKM. CDR3 length: 18 amino acids.

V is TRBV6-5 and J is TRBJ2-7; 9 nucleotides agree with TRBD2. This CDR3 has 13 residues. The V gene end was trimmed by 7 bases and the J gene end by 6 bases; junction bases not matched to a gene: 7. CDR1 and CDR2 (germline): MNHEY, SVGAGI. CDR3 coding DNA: TGTGCCAGCAAAGGGCCTAGCGGGGCCGAGCAGTACTTC. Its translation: CASKGPSGAEQYF.

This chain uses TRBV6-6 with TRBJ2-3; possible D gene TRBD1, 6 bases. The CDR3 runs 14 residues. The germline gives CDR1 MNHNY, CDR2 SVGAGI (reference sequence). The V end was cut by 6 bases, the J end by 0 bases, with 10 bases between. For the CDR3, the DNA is TGTGCCAGCAGCCTAGGGGGAAGCACAGATACGCAGTATTTT. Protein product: CASSLGGSTDTQYF.

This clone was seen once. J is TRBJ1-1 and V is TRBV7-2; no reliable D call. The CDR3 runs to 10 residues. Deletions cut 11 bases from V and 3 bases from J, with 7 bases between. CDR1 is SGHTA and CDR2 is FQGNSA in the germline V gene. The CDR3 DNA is TGTGCCCTAGCTGACACTGAAGCTTTCTTT. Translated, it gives CALADTEAFF.

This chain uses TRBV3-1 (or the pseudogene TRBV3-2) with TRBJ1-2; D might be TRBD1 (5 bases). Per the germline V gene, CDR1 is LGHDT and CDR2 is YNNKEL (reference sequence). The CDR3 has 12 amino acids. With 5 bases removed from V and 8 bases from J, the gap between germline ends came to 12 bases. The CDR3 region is CASSGGSGGYTF. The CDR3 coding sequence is TGTGCCAGCAGCGGGGGGTCTGGCGGCTACACCTTC.